The clone carrying this T cell receptor beta chain was seen ten or more times. Its antigen is still unknown. This specimen comes from a study of neurological immune-mediated disorders. Regarding the study as a whole: The level of TCR clonal expansion was highest in patients with HTLV-1-associated myelopathy and lowest in multiple sclerosis, where it fell below the level seen in healthy controls.

Each TCR transcript was tagged with a 10-nucleotide random UMI during 5'RACE. TCRdb processed the 5' RACE reads anew with MiXCR; each CDR3 protein has one entry. This table holds roughly 30,000 distinct CDR3 sequences, 13% found once. This CDR3 contains 16 residues. From germline, CDR1 is SGHRS and CDR2 YFSETQ. V gave up 4 bases and J gave up 5 bases; unmatched junction bases: 8. Time point meaning: technical triplicate 2. The cells used in sorted libraries, CD4+ or CD8+ T cells, numbered more than 850,000. This clonotype was obtained from a female donor with HTLV-1-associated myelopathy (HAM/TSP). The chain joins TRBV5-1 to TRBJ2-5; 13 bases map to TRBD2. The sequencing input was CD4+ T cells from blood. CDR3 residues: CASSPRTSGSLETQYF. CDR3 bases: TGCGCCAGCAGCCCCAGGACTAGCGGGAGTTTGGAGACCCAGTACTTC.